This T cell receptor beta chain was retrieved from a study of T cell responses to AZD1222 COVID-19 vaccine. With 3 bases removed from V and 5 bases from J, the gap between germline ends came to 14 bases. The CDR3 length is 16 residues. The germline CDR1 and CDR2 sequences are LNHDA and SQIVND (reference sequence). In regard to this clone: Its antigen remains unknown.

The protocol was immunoSEQ multiplex PCR, while the TCRdb copy is restricted to in-frame clones and leaves out a portion. The repertoire includes 150,000 to 200,000 clones, 90% to 95% of them detected once, and over 0.7% sits in the top ten. Points from the study as a whole: Donors were mostly white British, more females; clonal diversity possibly underestimated. A reported finding is that nearly half of spike-specific TCRs target unmutated variant regions. When two AZD1222 doses had been given, Spike-specific TCR breadth and depth rose. Among vaccine-associated CD4 TCRs, coverage spanned spike, with dominance at 160-218 and 743-854.

The sequences come from peripheral blood, collected on day 0 of AZD1222 vaccination. The TCR originated in an adult in good health. This chain connects TRBV19 to TRBJ1-6; D possibly corresponds to TRBD1 (6 bases). As DNA, the CDR3 is TGTGCCAGTAGTATTATCCGGGACAAGAATAATTCACCCCTCCACTTT. Amino acid sequence: CASSIIRDKNNSPLHF.